The 12 T cell receptor beta chains below come from one sample, sequenced in a study of identical twins. One entry per CDR3 protein, called by TCRdb with MiXCR from the 5' RACE reads. Among 150,000 or so distinct CDR3 sequences listed, roughly 3.5% were seen once. The sequenced sample consisted of memory T cells sorted from blood. These receptors were taken from a man younger than 35 in good health.

This clonotype was recorded many times. This rearrangement joins TRBV5-1 to TRBJ1-3, with no clear D. The V end lost 0 bases, the J end lost 4 bases, and 14 bases lay between the germline ends. The CDR3 is 16 amino acids. Germline V lookup: CDR1 SGHRS, CDR2 YFSETQ. For the CDR3, the DNA is TGCGCCAGCAGCTTGGTGCCGGCGTCTGGAGGAAACACCATATATTTT. Translation gives CASSLVPASGGNTIYF.

This clonotype was observed many times. The gene calls are TRBV4-2 and TRBJ1-3, with 8 nucleotides matching TRBD1. The CDR3 loop spans 19 amino acids. Germline trimming cut 1 base from V and 2 bases from J; bases unmatched to any gene: 13. Germline CDR1 reads LGHNA; CDR2 reads YNFKEQ. Here the CDR3 DNA reads TGTGCCAGCAGCCAAGGGGACAGGTTTTCCCCAGGCGCTGGAAACACCATATATTTT. Its protein product is CASSQGDRFSPGAGNTIYF.

This clonotype was detected ten times or more. The rearrangement joins TRBV18 to TRBJ2-7; D gene ambiguous. The germline CDR1 and CDR2 sequences are KGHSH and LQKENI. The CDR3 has 13 amino acids. Trimming took 3 bases from V and 5 from J, leaving 11 bases between them. The CDR3 protein is CASSPPPIDEQYV. The DNA of the CDR3 is TGTGCCAGCTCACCCCCCCCTATAGACGAGCAGTACGTC.

This clonotype was counted at least ten times. J is TRBJ2-7 and V is TRBV4-2; a weak D match, TRBD1 (6 bases). The CDR3 extends over 16 amino acids. CDR1 and CDR2 (germline): LGHNA, YNFKEQ. The V end was cut by 3 bases, the J end by 3 bases, with 18 bases between. This CDR3 is CASSQGFQTGVYEQYF. In DNA form, the CDR3 reads TGTGCCAGCAGCCAGGGCTTTCAGACAGGAGTCTACGAGCAGTACTTC.

This clonotype was detected ten times or more. The chain employs TRBV11-2 and TRBJ2-3; a possible D gene is TRBD2 (5 bases). Germline V gene data show CDR1 as SGHAT and CDR2 as FQNNGV. V was cut by 9 bases and J by 2 bases, with 15 bases left in between. The CDR3 spans 14 residues. CDR3 amino acids: CASLLGLLTDTQYF. Here the CDR3 DNA reads TGTGCCAGTCTTCTCGGACTGCTCACAGATACGCAGTATTTT.

As to this clonotype: Being one base from a much bigger clone, this may be a read error. The chain links TRBV24-1 to TRBJ2-1; D is uncertain. Between the trimmed V and J ends, which lost 6 bases and 2 bases, there was a span of 7 bases. The germline CDR1 and CDR2 sequences are KGHDR and SFDVKD. The CDR3 contains 13 residues. DNA for the CDR3: TGTGCCACCAGTATAGATACCTACAATGAGCAGTTCTTC. Its translation is CATSIDTYNEQFF.

This clonotype was seen at least ten times. The gene calls are TRBV5-5 and TRBJ2-7; 8 nucleotides match TRBD1. V was clipped by 4 bases and J by 2 bases; unmatched bases: 5. The CDR3 totals 14 residues. Germline-derived CDR1 and CDR2 are SGHKS and YYEKEE (reference sequence). The CDR3 coding sequence is TGTGCCAGCAGCACTACGACAGGGGCCTACGAGCAGTACGTC. Protein product: CASSTTTGAYEQYV.

The sample holds many counts of this clonotype. This chain uses TRBV5-6 with TRBJ2-7; D is possibly TRBD1 (6 bases). The CDR3 loop spans 16 amino acids. The V gene lost 4 bases and the J gene lost 5 bases, with 22 bases spanning the gap. Germline-derived CDR1 and CDR2 are SGHDT and YYEEEE. CDR3 region: CASSPQGSPFLDEQYF. The CDR3 DNA follows: TGTGCCAGCAGCCCCCAGGGGTCCCCTTTCCTGGACGAGCAGTACTTC.

This clonotype was detected ten times or more. The chain joins TRBV12-5 to TRBJ2-6; 8 bases are a match to TRBD1. The CDR3 contains 17 residues. J gave up 0 bases and V 4 bases, and 5 bases lay outside the gene matches. Germline CDR1 is LGHNT and CDR2 is FRNRAP. CDR3 sequence reads: CASGWDRPISGANVLTF. CDR3 nucleotides: TGTGCTAGTGGTTGGGACAGGCCCATCTCTGGGGCCAACGTCCTGACTTTC.

This clonotype has ten or more counts. This chain uses TRBV6-1 with TRBJ2-7, with 9 bases that match TRBD1. Germline loops: CDR1 MNHNS, CDR2 SASEGT. V lost 5 bases and J lost 5; bases outside the gene matches: 10. The CDR3 length is 15 residues. CDR3 sequence (DNA): TGTGCCAGCAGTCCCTGGACAGGGGCGAAAAACGAGCAGTACTTC. As protein: CASSPWTGAKNEQYF.

This clonotype was picked up many times. This sequence joins TRBV14 and TRBJ2-5, with D hard to call. Trimming shortened V by 4 bases and J by 5 bases, and 11 bases separated the two germline ends. CDR1 and CDR2 (germline): SGHDN, FVKESK. This CDR3 comprises 13 residues. The CDR3 sequence: CASSPDDSETQYF. In DNA, the CDR3 is TGTGCCAGCAGCCCTGACGATTCGGAGACCCAGTACTTC. The full variable domain, completed using reference TRBV14 and TRBJ2-5, is EAGVTQFPSHSVIEKGQTVTLRCDPISGHDNLYWYRRVMGKEIKFLLHFVKESKQDESGMPNNRFLAERTGGTYSTLKVQPAELEDSGVYFCASSPDDSETQYFGPGTRLLVL.

This clonotype has ten or more counts. This chain connects TRBV5-1 to TRBJ2-1; 13 bases align to TRBD2. The CDR3 length is 16 residues. The germline gives CDR1 SGHRS, CDR2 YFSETQ. Trimming removed 6 bases from V and 8 bases from J; junction bases left unmatched: 11. CDR3 region: CASTELAGGPGDEQFF. CDR3 nucleotide sequence: TGCGCCAGCACCGAACTAGCGGGAGGGCCTGGGGATGAGCAGTTCTTC.